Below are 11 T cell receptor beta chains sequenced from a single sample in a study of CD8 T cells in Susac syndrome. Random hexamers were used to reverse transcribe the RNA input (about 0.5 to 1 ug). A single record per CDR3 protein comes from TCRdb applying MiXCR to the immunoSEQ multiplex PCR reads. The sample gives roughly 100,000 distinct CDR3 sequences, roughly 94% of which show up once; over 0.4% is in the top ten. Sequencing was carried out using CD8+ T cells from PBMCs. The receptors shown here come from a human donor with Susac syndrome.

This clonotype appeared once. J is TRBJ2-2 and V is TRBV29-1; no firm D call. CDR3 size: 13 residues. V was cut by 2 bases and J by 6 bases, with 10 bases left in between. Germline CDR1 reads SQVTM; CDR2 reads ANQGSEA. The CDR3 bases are TGCAGCGTTGAAACGGGTTTCGCCGGGGAGCTGTTTTTT. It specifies CSVETGFAGELFF.

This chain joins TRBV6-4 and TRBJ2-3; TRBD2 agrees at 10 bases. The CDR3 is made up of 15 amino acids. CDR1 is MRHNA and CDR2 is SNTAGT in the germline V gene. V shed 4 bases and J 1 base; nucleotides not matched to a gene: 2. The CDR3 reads CASSVGTSGTDTQYF. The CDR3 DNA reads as TGTGCCAGCAGTGTTGGGACTAGCGGCACAGATACGCAGTATTTT.

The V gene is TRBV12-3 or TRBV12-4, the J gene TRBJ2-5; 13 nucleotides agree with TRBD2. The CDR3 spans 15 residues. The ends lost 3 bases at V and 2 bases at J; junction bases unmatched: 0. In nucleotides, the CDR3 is TGTGCCAGCAGTTTGACTAGCGGGGGGCAAGAGACCCAGTACTTC. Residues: CASSLTSGGQETQYF.

The CDR3 region has the DNA TGCAGTGCTAGAGCTGCGACAGGGGCCCTCCGCAATCAGCCCCAGCATTTT. Translated: CSARAATGALRNQPQHF. V and J are TRBV20-1 and TRBJ1-5, with 8 bases identical to TRBD1. Per germline, CDR1 DFQATT and CDR2 SNEGSKA (reference sequence). The CDR3 length is 17 residues. J gave up 2 bases and V 1 base, and 10 bases lay outside the gene matches.

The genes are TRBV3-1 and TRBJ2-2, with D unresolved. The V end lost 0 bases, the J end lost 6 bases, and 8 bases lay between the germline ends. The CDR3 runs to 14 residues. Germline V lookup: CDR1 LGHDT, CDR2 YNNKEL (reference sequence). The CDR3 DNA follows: TGTGCCAGCAGCCAAGAAGGAGTCTCCGGGGAGCTGTTTTTT. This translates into CASSQEGVSGELFF.

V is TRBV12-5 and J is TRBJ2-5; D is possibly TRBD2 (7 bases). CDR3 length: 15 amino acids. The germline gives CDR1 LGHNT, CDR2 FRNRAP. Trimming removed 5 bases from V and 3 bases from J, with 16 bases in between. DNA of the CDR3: TGTGCTAGTGGTGTCTGGGGGGGGCTCGAAGAGACCCAGTACTTC. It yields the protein CASGVWGGLEETQYF.

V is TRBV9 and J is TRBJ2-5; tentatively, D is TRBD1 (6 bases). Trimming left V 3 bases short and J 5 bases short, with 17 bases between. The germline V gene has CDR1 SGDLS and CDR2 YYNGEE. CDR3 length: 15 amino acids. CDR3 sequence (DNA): TGTGCCAGCAGCGAGGGAAGGACAGCGCAGGAGACCCAGTACTTC. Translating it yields CASSEGRTAQETQYF.

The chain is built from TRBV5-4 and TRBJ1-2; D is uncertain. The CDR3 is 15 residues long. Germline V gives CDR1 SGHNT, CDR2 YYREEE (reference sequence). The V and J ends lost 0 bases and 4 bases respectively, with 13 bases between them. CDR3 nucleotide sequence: TGTGCCAGCAGCTTGGAGGGCCCCGACCTCTATGGCTACACCTTC. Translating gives CASSLEGPDLYGYTF.

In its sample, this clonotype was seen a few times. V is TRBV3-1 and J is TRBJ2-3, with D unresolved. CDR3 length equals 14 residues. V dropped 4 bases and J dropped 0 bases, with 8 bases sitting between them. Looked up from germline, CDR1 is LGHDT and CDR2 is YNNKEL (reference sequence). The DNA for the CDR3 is TGTGCCAGCAGCCCTCTGGGCAGCACAGATACGCAGTATTTT. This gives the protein CASSPLGSTDTQYF.

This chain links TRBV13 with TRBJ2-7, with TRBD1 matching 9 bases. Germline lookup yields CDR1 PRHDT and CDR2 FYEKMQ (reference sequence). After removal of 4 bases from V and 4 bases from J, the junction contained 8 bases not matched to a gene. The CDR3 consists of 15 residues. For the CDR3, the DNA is TGTGCCAGCAGCTCCTACGGACAGGGGCGATACGAGCAGTACTTC. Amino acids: CASSSYGQGRYEQYF.

Written as DNA, the CDR3 is TGCAGTGCTAGAGGGGGGGTAACACAAGAGACCCAGTACTTC. The encoded protein is CSARGGVTQETQYF. This rearrangement joins TRBV20-1 to TRBJ2-5, with D perhaps TRBD2 (6 bases). The CDR3 spans 14 residues. Per germline, CDR1 DFQATT and CDR2 SNEGSKA (reference sequence). Trimming pared 1 base from V and 2 bases from J, leaving 11 bases between.